This TCR beta chain was recorded in a study of Ad26.COV2.S vaccination and SARS-CoV-2 variants. The CDR3 has 16 residues. The V end lost 4 bases, the J end lost 2 bases, and 17 bases lay between the germline ends. Looked up from germline, CDR1 is SGHDN and CDR2 is FVKESK. Assay used: immunoSEQ multiplex PCR; TCRdb lists only in-frame clones, some missing. In the table there are roughly 100,000 clones, around 80% of which are singletons. Sequencing was performed on peripheral blood, taken after recovery from COVID-19. This sequence joins TRBV14 and TRBJ1-2; weak D call: TRBD1 (5 bases). This sequence originates from a human donor who had recovered from COVID-19. Here the CDR3 DNA reads TGTGCCAGCAGCCGAAGCACCCGCCAGGGCAACTATGGCTACACCTTC. Protein product: CASSRSTRQGNYGYTF.